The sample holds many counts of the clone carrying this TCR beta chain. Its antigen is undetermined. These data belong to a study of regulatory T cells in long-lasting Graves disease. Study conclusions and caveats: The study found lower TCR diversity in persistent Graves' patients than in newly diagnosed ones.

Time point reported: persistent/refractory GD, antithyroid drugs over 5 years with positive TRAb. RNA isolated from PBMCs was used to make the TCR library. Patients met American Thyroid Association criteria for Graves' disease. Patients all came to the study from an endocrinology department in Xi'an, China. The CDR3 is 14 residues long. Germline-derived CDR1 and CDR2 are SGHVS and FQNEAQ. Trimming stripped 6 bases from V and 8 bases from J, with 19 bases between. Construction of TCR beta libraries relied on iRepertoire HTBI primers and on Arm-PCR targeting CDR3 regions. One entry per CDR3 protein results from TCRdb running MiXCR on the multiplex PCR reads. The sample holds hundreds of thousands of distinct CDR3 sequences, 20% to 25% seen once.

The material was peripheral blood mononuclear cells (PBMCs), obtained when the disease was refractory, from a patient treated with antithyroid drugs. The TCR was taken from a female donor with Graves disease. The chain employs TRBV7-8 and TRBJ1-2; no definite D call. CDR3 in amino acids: CASSSTVGLEGYTF. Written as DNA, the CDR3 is TGTGCCAGCAGTTCCACCGTGGGTCTAGAGGGCTACACCTTC.